Sequencing of this T cell receptor beta chain was carried out in a study of vaccination effects on CD4 cells after COVID-19. Study at large: All participants had two doses of either the BNT162b2 or mRNA-1273 vaccine.

Peptide-pool stimulation followed by sequencing identified expanded antigen-specific CD4+ clonotypes in the ViraFEST assay. The authors isolated CD4+ T cells after roughly eleven days of culture. Nucleocapsid antibodies were negative in the vaccine recipients, who had never had SARS-CoV-2 infection. Each culture well received some 2.2 million PBMC. These cells were then cultured in IMDM with about 9.1 IU/ml IL-2 and roughly 10 ug/ml peptides. Replacing half the medium with IL-2 medium was done on days 3 and 7. Comments on this clone: The antigen remains unidentified.

V shed 7 bases and J shed 0 bases, with 15 bases lying between them. Germline V lookup: CDR1 MGHDK, CDR2 SYGVNS. This CDR3 spans 15 amino acids. This table comes from immunoSEQ multiplex PCR, and its TCRdb copy is limited to in-frame clones, with some not included. The sample records about 25,000 clones, approximately 73% being singletons. Broader study findings: Vaccine-induced clones in healthy vaccinees cross-reacted with common cold coronaviruses in only 1 of 255 cases.

The sequence was obtained from a human donor who received a COVID-19 vaccine. Sequenced material: CD4+ T cells from PBMCs cultured with SARS-CoV-2 spike peptides, taken before COVID-19 vaccination. The genes are TRBV25-1 and TRBJ2-5; D unresolved. The DNA for the CDR3 is TGTGCCAGCACTTCAGGTCAAGGTCACCAAGAGACCCAGTACTTC. Its protein is CASTSGQGHQETQYF.